This T cell receptor (beta chain) came from a study of cytomegalovirus exposure and HLA in healthy donors. Primers: 60 Vbeta forward and 13 Jbeta reverse. The method was immunoSEQ multiplex PCR; TCRdb's version includes in-frame clones alone and lacks a portion of them. The sample consists of some 50,000 clones, 70% to 85% of them appearing once. This clone has just a few counts. The antigen remains unidentified. Study-wide findings and caveats: Rarity characterized most TCR sequences, yet some public TCRs appeared in many donors. The study recorded 150 to 200 TCR beta chains that were cytomegalovirus-associated. Within an earlier analysis, most TCR beta V segments proved productive either about 90% or about 30% of the time.

Germline CDR1 and CDR2: MDHEN and SYDVKM. The V end lost 9 bases, the J end lost 2 bases, and 13 bases lay between the germline ends. This CDR3 has 13 residues. The material sequenced was PBMCs. The genes are TRBV28 and TRBJ1-2; possibly TRBD1 for D (6 bases). The origin of this receptor is a woman aged 45 to 65 in good health and CMV-seropositive. CDR3 DNA: TGTGCCAGTTTGACAGGCCCCAACTATGGCTACACCTTC. Translation: CASLTGPNYGYTF.